This T cell receptor beta chain was sequenced in a study of cytomegalovirus exposure and HLA in healthy donors. General study points: Researchers counted about 150 TCR beta chains as cytomegalovirus-associated. CMV serostatus was the sole immune exposure data available.

Both 60 Vbeta primers and 13 Jbeta primers went into the PCR. TCRdb's table, derived via immunoSEQ multiplex PCR, lists solely in-frame clones and lacks some. The sample shows under 150,000 clones, 65% to 80% of them seen only once. Turning to this clone: Its target is not known.

The CDR3 totals 15 residues. Germline V gene data show CDR1 as MNHNS and CDR2 as SASEGT. The trim removed 5 bases at V and 5 bases at J, leaving 9 bases unmatched. What was sequenced was PBMCs. The V call is TRBV6-1, the J call TRBJ2-7; the match to TRBD1 covers 10 bases. This receptor was taken from a woman aged 40-49 years in good health and CMV-seronegative. The CDR3 DNA is TGTGCCAGCAGTAGCCGGACAGGGGGGTTTGACGAGCAGTACTTC. Its protein is CASSSRTGGFDEQYF.